The rows below give T cell receptor beta chains drawn from one sample of a study of T cells in Graves' hyperthyroidism and ophthalmopathy. One entry per CDR3 protein, called by TCRdb with MiXCR from the multiplex PCR reads. The table includes hundreds of thousands of distinct CDR3 sequences, nearly 20% detected once. Source material: blood. These receptors all stem from a man aged 40-49 years with Graves' ophthalmopathy. CDR3s include the opening cysteine and the closing phenylalanine or tryptophan. Expanded clones get a size class; other rows say once, few or many, or leave the size out.

clone_size	v_call	j_call	cdr3_aa
many	TRBV7-2	TRBJ2-5	CASSLGAREETQYF
-	TRBV29-1	TRBJ2-7	CSATRTGSPYEQYF
few	TRBV20-1	TRBJ2-5	CSASPENQETQYF
many	TRBV5-8	TRBJ1-2	CASSLNTGGEGYTF
many	TRBV18	TRBJ2-3	CASSPPWGQGYTDTQYF
many	TRBV28	TRBJ1-6	CASSFRDRVESPLHF
-	TRBV3-1	TRBJ2-1	CASSQVLGQGGNEQFF
few	TRBV11-2	TRBJ2-1	CASSLSWTSGRGHEQFF
-	TRBV7-2	TRBJ2-3	CASSWGSPDTQYF
many	TRBV4-1	TRBJ2-7	CASSQDMRKQYF
few	TRBV6-2/TRBV6-3	TRBJ1-4	CASSRPGLSEKLFF
-	TRBV7-3	TRBJ1-5	CASSFDAGRNQPQHF
many	TRBV12-3/TRBV12-4	TRBJ1-2	CASSPRGRDGYTF
few	TRBV5-6	TRBJ2-5	CASSSGFTETQYF
many	TRBV3-1	TRBJ2-7	CASSQDRTSGSYEQYF
-	TRBV6-2/TRBV6-3	TRBJ2-2	CASRHLGQGAHGELFF
-	TRBV7-2	TRBJ1-1	CASSFRGARETEAFF
few	TRBV30	TRBJ2-6	CATTRAGANVLTF
few	TRBV27	TRBJ1-5	CASSFSYSNQPQHF
many	TRBV3-1	TRBJ2-2	CASSQAPDNTGELFF
-	TRBV28	TRBJ2-3	CASSLRSPRFAGGLLTQYF
many	TRBV7-2	TRBJ2-7	CASSLAGGREQYF